Given below is one T cell receptor beta chain in context. TCRdb keeps only in-frame clones here, not all; method: immunoSEQ multiplex PCR. This sample has millions of clones, with roughly 91% found just once. This sample was included in a study of shared clonotypes between healthy human individuals. Naive CD8 cells, CD45RO-negative and positively selected for CCR7, excluded terminally differentiated effector memory CD45RA+ cells. Donors included only healthy HIV-negative adults lacking recent acute infections or vaccinations. Germline V gene data show CDR1 as LGHNA and CDR2 as YNFKEQ. The CDR3 runs to 14 residues. V was pared by 1 base and J by 4 bases, with 4 bases of the junction left unmatched.

This chain joins TRBV4-2 and TRBJ2-7, with 7 positions matching TRBD1. What was sequenced was naive CD8+ T cells from PBMCs. The receptor was derived from a man aged 18-30 years in good health. Some clones in this sample may be carry-over from other donors' samples. The chain's CDR3 is CASSQGGRGYEQYF. The CDR3 nucleotides are TGTGCCAGCAGCCAAGGCGGCAGGGGGTACGAGCAGTACTTC.